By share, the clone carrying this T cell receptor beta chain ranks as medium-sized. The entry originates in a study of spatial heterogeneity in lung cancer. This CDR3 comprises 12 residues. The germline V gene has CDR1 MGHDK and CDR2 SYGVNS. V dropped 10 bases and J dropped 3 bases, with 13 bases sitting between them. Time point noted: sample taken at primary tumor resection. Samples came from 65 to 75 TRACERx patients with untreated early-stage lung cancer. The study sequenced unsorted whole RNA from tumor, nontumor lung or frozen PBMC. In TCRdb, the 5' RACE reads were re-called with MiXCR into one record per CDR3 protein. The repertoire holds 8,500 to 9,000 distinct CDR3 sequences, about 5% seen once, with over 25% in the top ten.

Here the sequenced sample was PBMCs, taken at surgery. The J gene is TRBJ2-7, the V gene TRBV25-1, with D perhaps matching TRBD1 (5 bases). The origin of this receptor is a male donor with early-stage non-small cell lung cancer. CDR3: CATSLDSYEQYF. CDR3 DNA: TGTGCCACCTCCCTCGACAGCTACGAGCAGTACTTC.